This T cell receptor (beta chain) was profiled in a study of spatial heterogeneity in lung cancer. Study information: Matched bulk RNA-seq yielded a T cell transcriptional module score. Counts of TCR transcripts in tumor regions correlated strongly with that score.

Time point reported: sample taken at primary tumor resection. The authors sequenced whole RNA from tumor, nontumor lung or frozen PBMC without sorting. The germline CDR1 and CDR2 sequences are SGHTA and FQGNSA. V was pared by 1 base and J by 7 bases, with 5 bases between. The CDR3 length is 12 residues. On this clonotype: Its specificity is unknown.

TCRdb recomputed calls from the 5' RACE reads with MiXCR, one row per CDR3 protein. The sample shows under 6,500 distinct CDR3 sequences, 12% of them seen only once. The study's findings and limits: The study found that expanded intratumoral alpha and beta TCR counts tracked tumor mutation counts.

This sequence joins TRBV7-2 and TRBJ2-4, with D unresolved. The specimen comprised lung tumor tissue, sampled at surgery. This receptor was identified in a male donor with early-stage non-small cell lung cancer. In DNA form, the CDR3 reads TGTGCCAGCAGCTTAGGGTTTAACATTCAGTACTTC. Amino acid sequence: CASSLGFNIQYF.